This T cell receptor beta chain was recovered during a study of blood T cell repertoires in COVID-19. As for the study in general: COVID-19 samples collected from the United States, Italy and Spain covered acute and convalescent phases. The cDNA or gDNA used as material had been derived from T cells, B-cell-depleted T cells, or PBMCs.

Libraries were prepared by immunoSEQ multiplex PCR; TCRdb keeps only in-frame clonotypes and omits some of them. The sample lists 100,000 to 140,000 clones; 75% to 95% were seen once. V was cut by 2 bases and J by 8 bases, with 19 bases left in between. This CDR3 comprises 16 residues. CDR1 is SGDLS, CDR2 YYNGEE, per germline. The source of this sequence is a woman aged 25-40 years with acute or convalescent COVID-19. This chain joins TRBV9 and TRBJ1-4, with D possibly being TRBD1 (6 bases). The specimen was peripheral blood. The CDR3 region has the DNA TGTGCCAGCAGCGTTGATTTTGGGGGCGGGGGAGAAAAACTGTTTTTT. Its translation: CASSVDFGGGGEKLFF.